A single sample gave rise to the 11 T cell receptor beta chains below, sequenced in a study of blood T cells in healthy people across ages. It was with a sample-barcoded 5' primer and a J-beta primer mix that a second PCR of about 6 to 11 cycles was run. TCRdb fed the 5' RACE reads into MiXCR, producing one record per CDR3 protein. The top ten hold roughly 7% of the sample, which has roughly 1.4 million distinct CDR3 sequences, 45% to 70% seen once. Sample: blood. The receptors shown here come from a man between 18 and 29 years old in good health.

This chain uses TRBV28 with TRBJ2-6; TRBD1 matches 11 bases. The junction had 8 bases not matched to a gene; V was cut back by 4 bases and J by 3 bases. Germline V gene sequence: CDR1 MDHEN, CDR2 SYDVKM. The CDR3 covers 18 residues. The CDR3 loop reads CASSSPRDRGFGANVLTF. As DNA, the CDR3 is TGTGCCAGCAGTTCCCCACGGGACAGGGGGTTTGGGGCCAACGTCCTGACTTTC. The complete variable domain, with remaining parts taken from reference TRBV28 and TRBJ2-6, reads DVKVTQSSRYLVKRTGEKVFLECVQDMDHENMFWYRQDPGLGLRLIYFSYDVKMKEKGDIPEGYSVSREKKERFSLILESASTNQTSMYLCASSSPRDRGFGANVLTFGAGSRLTVL.

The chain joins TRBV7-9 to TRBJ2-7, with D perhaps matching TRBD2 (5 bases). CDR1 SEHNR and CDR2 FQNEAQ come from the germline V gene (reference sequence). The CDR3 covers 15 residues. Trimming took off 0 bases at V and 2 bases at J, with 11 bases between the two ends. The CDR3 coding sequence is TGTGCCAGCAGCTTAGCGCGGGTAGGCGCCTACGAGCAGTACTTC. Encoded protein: CASSLARVGAYEQYF.

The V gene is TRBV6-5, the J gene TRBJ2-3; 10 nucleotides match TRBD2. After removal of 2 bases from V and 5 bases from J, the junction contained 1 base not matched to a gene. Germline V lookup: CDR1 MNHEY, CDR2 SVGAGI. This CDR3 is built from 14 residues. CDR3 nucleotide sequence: TGTGCCAGCAGTTACCGGACTAGCGGAGATACGCAGTATTTT. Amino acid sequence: CASSYRTSGDTQYF.

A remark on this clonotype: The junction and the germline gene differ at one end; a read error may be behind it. The CDR3 protein is CASSYSTRDSNYGYTF. Here the CDR3 DNA reads TGTGCCAGCAGTTACTCCACCCGCGACAGTAACTATGGCTACACCTTC. The J gene is TRBJ1-2, the V gene TRBV10-2, with a weak D call TRBD1 (5 bases). Germline V CDR1 and CDR2: WSHSY, SAAADI. The CDR3 totals 16 residues.

CDR3 coding DNA: TGTGCCAGCAGCTTAATCGGAACTGAAGCTTTCTTT. Protein: CASSLIGTEAFF. This sequence joins TRBV7-9 and TRBJ1-1; D is ambiguous. V gave up 2 bases and J gave up 5 bases, with 6 bases separating them. CDR1 is SEHNR and CDR2 is FQNEAQ in the germline V gene (reference sequence). The CDR3 loop spans 12 amino acids.

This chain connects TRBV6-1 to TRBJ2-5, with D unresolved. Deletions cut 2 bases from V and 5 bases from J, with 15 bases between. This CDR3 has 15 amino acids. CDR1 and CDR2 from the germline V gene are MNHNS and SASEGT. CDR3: CASSESGEFQETQYF. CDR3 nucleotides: TGTGCCAGCAGTGAATCAGGCGAATTCCAGGAGACCCAGTACTTC.

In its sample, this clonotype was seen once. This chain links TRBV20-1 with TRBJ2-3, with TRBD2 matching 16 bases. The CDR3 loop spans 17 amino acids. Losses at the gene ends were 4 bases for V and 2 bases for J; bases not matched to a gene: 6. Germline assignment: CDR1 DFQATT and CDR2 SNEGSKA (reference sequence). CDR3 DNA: TGCAGTGCTATGGGACTAGCGGGAGGGCACGTCACAGATACGCAGTATTTT. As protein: CSAMGLAGGHVTDTQYF.

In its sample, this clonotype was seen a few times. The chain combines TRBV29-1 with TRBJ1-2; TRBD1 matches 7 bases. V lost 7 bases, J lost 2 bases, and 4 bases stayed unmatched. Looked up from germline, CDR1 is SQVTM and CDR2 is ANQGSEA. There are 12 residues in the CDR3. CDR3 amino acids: CSDLTGNYGYTF. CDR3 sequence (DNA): TGCAGCGACCTGACAGGGAACTATGGCTACACCTTC.

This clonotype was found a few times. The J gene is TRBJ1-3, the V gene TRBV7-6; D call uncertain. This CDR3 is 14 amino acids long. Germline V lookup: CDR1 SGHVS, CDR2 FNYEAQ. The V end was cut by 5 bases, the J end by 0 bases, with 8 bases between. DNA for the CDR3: TGTGCCAGCAGCGACGGGAGCTCTGGAAACACCATATATTTT. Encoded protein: CASSDGSSGNTIYF.

CDR3 nucleotide sequence: TGTGCCAGCAGCCTGGCATATGGCGACAGGGGTAATTCACCCCTCCACTTT. Protein: CASSLAYGDRGNSPLHF. V usage is TRBV5-6 and J usage is TRBJ1-6; 8 positions match TRBD1. Trimming took 4 bases from V and 6 from J; bases not matched to a gene: 12. There are 17 residues in the CDR3. Germline loops: CDR1 SGHDT, CDR2 YYEEEE.

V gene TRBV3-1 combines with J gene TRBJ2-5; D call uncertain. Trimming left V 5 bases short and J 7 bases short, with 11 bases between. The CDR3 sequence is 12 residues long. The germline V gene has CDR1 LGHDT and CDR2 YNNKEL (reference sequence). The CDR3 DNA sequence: TGTGCCAGCAGCGCCGCCCAGACGACCCAGTACTTC. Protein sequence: CASSAAQTTQYF.